This T cell receptor (beta chain) appears in the sequencing data of a study of cytomegalovirus exposure and HLA in healthy donors. Germline CDR1 and CDR2: SEHNR and FQNEAQ (reference sequence). The CDR3 is 12 residues long. The V gene lost 6 bases and the J gene lost 11 bases, with 16 bases spanning the gap. On this clone: Its target is unknown.

Study-level findings and limits: Cytomegalovirus association was assigned to under 200 TCR beta chains. It was confirmed in vitro that a few of the CMV-associated chains were specific for CMV antigens. When presence/absence was analysed, sequencing depth was taken to be roughly uniform across donors.

Amplification used 60 Vbeta primers and 13 Jbeta primers. As processed by the authors: It was a later analysis that counted 83 million or so unique TCR beta chains, of which around 11 million were shared. The repertoire was sequenced with immunoSEQ multiplex PCR; TCRdb's copy has only in-frame clones and lacks some. V and J calls and clone size are copied from that table; D and trimming were computed from the DNA. Among 150,000 to 200,000 clones listed, around 80% were seen once. This sequence originates from a man aged 25 to 45 in good health and CMV-seronegative. Sample: PBMCs. The V call is TRBV7-9, the J call TRBJ1-2, with D perhaps matching TRBD1 (5 bases). The CDR3 bases are TGTGCCAGCAGAACTCAGGGCGGTGGGTACACCTTC. It yields the protein CASRTQGGGYTF.